The clone carrying this T cell receptor (beta chain) was seen more than once but under ten times. Authors' methods: Counts of nucleated cells, estimated from reference gene primer amplification, were obtained. Assay used: immunoSEQ multiplex PCR; TCRdb lists only in-frame clones, some missing. That table gives V, J and clone size, and the DNA gave D and trimming. The sample consists of tens of thousands of clones, about 80% of them appearing once. The entry originates in a study of blood T cell repertoires in COVID-19. Study at large: From the United States, Italy and Spain came samples of acute and convalescent COVID-19. From T cells, B-cell-depleted T cells, or PBMCs came the material, which was cDNA or gDNA.

CDR1 is LNHDA and CDR2 is SQIVND in the germline V gene (reference sequence). With 4 bases clipped from V and 2 bases from J, the junction kept 20 bases outside the gene matches. This CDR3 contains 21 residues. V usage is TRBV19 and J usage is TRBJ2-6; 7 bases align to TRBD2. This sequence was found in a man aged 70-80 years with acute or convalescent COVID-19. The source material was peripheral blood. The CDR3 DNA follows: TGTGCCAGTAGTAACCCCCCGAGGGGAGGGGTGAGAGTTGCTGGGGCCAACGTCCTGACTTTC. Translated, it gives CASSNPPRGGVRVAGANVLTF.